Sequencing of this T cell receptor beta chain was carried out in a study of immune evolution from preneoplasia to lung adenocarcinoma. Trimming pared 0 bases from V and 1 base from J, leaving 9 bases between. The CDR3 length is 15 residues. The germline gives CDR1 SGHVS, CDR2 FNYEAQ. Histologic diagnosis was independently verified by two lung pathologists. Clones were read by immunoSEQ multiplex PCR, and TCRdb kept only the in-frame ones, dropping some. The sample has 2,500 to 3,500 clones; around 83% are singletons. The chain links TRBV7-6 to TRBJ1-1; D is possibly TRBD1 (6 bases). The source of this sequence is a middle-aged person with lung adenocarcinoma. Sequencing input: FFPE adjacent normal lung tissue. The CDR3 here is CASSLAQGPNTEAFF. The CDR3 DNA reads TGTGCCAGCAGCTTAGCTCAGGGGCCGAACACTGAAGCTTTCTTT.